This TCR beta chain was obtained from a study of beta chain features in type 1 diabetes. At the level of the study: Age, gender and cell yields were similar between patients and healthy donors.

About this clone: The target antigen is unknown.

Broader study findings: For patients, the naive, central memory and Treg TCRB repertoires appeared more alike than for healthy donors. In every one of the four CD4+ subsets, TCRB CDR3s were moderately but significantly shorter in Type 1 diabetes patients. In type 1 diabetes patients, VDJ junctions had fewer insertions; deletions at these junctions were more frequent.

This CDR3 has 13 amino acids. The V gene lost 4 bases and the J gene lost 3 bases, with 9 bases spanning the gap. CDR1 is SEHNR, CDR2 FQNEAQ, per germline (reference sequence). The investigators reverse transcribed all of the isolated RNA, so they sequenced expressed TCRB transcripts. Measured with immunoSEQ multiplex PCR; TCRdb has only the in-frame clones, and not every one. There are 300,000 to 400,000 clones in the sample; roughly 12% occur only once, and roughly 0.015% lies in the top ten. Blood was drawn once from each donor into heparinised tubes. The draws averaged about 110 mL. The TCR sequence derives from a young woman with type 1 diabetes. The rearrangement uses TRBV7-9 and TRBJ1-1, with a possible D match to TRBD1 (6 bases). Sequenced material: naive CD4+ T cells from blood. CDR3 sequence reads: CASSSWTDTEAFF. The CDR3 DNA is TGTGCCAGCAGCTCTTGGACAGACACTGAAGCTTTCTTT.